These 25 T cell receptor beta chains came from one sample sequenced in a study of cytomegalovirus exposure and HLA in healthy donors. This PCR relied on a set of 60 Vbeta primers and 13 Jbeta primers. TCRdb's table, derived via immunoSEQ multiplex PCR, lists solely in-frame clones and lacks some. The sample is made up of approximately 120,000 clones, and the top ten hold 2% to 2.5% of it. The sample taken for sequencing was PBMCs. The source of these receptors is a man between 35 and 55 years old in good health and CMV-seronegative.

The chain joins TRBV19 to TRBJ1-5; no definite D call. The CDR3 totals 16 residues. Trimming stripped 0 bases from V and 0 bases from J, with 9 bases between. The V gene's germline CDR1 is LNHDA and CDR2 SQIVND (reference sequence). The CDR3 reads CASSIERQYSNQPQHF. In DNA form, the CDR3 reads TGTGCCAGTAGTATAGAACGCCAGTATAGCAATCAGCCCCAGCATTTT.

The V call is TRBV7-2, the J call TRBJ2-7, with D unresolved. Trimming left V 1 base short and J 1 base short, with 8 bases between. This CDR3 contains 14 residues. CDR1 and CDR2 (germline): SGHTA, FQGNSA. In DNA, the CDR3 is TGTGCCAGCAGCTTAGGCGCGCTATCCTACGAGCAGTACTTC. Amino acids: CASSLGALSYEQYF.

V usage is TRBV21-1 and J usage is TRBJ1-2. TRBV21-1 is annotated as a pseudogene. The CDR3 is 17 residues long. As DNA, the CDR3 is TGTGCCAGCAGCAACTTGGAGGGGCCCAGGGAAAACTATGGCTACACCTTC. This codes for CASSNLEGPRENYGYTF.

The chain employs TRBV28 and TRBJ2-7, with 8 positions matching TRBD2. The CDR3 totals 16 residues. The trim removed 4 bases at V and 0 bases at J, leaving 8 bases unmatched. CDR1 is MDHEN and CDR2 is SYDVKM in the germline V gene. As DNA, the CDR3 is TGTGCCAGCAGTTCATCGAGCGGGAGCTACTCCTACGAGCAGTACTTC. Its translation: CASSSSSGSYSYEQYF. The variable domain in full, completed from reference TRBV28 and TRBJ2-7, reads DVKVTQSSRYLVKRTGEKVFLECVQDMDHENMFWYRQDPGLGLRLIYFSYDVKMKEKGDIPEGYSVSREKKERFSLILESASTNQTSMYLCASSSSSGSYSYEQYFGPGTRLTVT.

J is TRBJ2-7 and V is TRBV27; TRBD1 aligns across 8 bases. The CDR3 length is 15 residues. J was trimmed by 5 bases and V by 7 bases; bases with no gene match: 13. From germline, CDR1 is MNHEY and CDR2 SMNVEV (reference sequence). This chain's CDR3 is CASIIPGGYSHEQYF. The DNA for the CDR3 is TGTGCCAGCATAATTCCAGGGGGCTACAGCCACGAGCAGTACTTC.

The chain couples TRBV29-1 to TRBJ1-3; no clear D gene. The CDR3 consists of 13 residues. Germline V CDR1 and CDR2: SQVTM, ANQGSEA. V gave up 4 bases and J gave up 0 bases, with 7 bases separating them. The CDR3 sequence is CSVVISSGNTIYF. CDR3 coding DNA: TGCAGCGTTGTTATCAGCTCTGGAAACACCATATATTTT.

The rearrangement joins TRBV29-1 to TRBJ2-5; 9 positions match TRBD1. Germline V CDR1 and CDR2: SQVTM, ANQGSEA. Trimming at V came to 8 bases and at J to 5 bases, leaving 9 bases not matched to a gene. CDR3 length: 13 residues. CDR3 DNA sequence: TGCAGCATCTCAACCGGGACAGGGGAGACCCAGTACTTC. Translated: CSISTGTGETQYF.

The chain links TRBV5-6 to TRBJ1-4, with 9 bases identical to TRBD1. Per the germline V gene, CDR1 is SGHDT and CDR2 is YYEEEE. J gave up 5 bases and V 5 bases, and 7 bases lay outside the gene matches. CDR3 length equals 15 residues. DNA for the CDR3: TGTGCCAGCAGGGCGCGGGGACAGGGAAATGAAAAACTGTTTTTT. This sequence encodes CASRARGQGNEKLFF. The complete variable domain, with remaining parts taken from reference TRBV5-6 and TRBJ1-4, reads DAGVTQSPTHLIKTRGQQVTLRCSPKSGHDTVSWYQQALGQGPQFIFQYYEEEERQRGNFPDRFSGHQFPNYSSELNVNALLLGDSALYLCASRARGQGNEKLFFGSGTQLSVL.

The rearrangement joins TRBV2 to TRBJ2-7; 7 bases fit TRBD1. The CDR3 runs 14 residues. Trimming removed 5 bases from V and 3 bases from J; junction bases left unmatched: 7. Germline V lookup: CDR1 SNHLY, CDR2 FYNNEI. CDR3 DNA: TGTGCCAGCAGTTGGGATCAGGGGGACTACGAGCAGTACTTC. It translates to CASSWDQGDYEQYF. The full variable domain, its missing parts supplied by reference TRBV2 and TRBJ2-7, is EPEVTQTPSHQVTQMGQEVILRCVPISNHLYFYWYRQILGQKVEFLVSFYNNEISEKSEIFDDQFSVERPDGSNFTLKIRSTKLEDSAMYFCASSWDQGDYEQYFGPGTRLTVT.

The chain couples TRBV4-2 to TRBJ2-1; 11 bases map to TRBD2. CDR1 LGHNA and CDR2 YNFKEQ come from the germline V gene. The V segment lost 0 bases and the J segment 7 bases; nucleotides outside the gene matches: 5. The CDR3 is 16 amino acids. In nucleotides, the CDR3 is TGTGCCAGCAGCCAAGAACTAGCGGGAGTGGGGAATGAGCAGTTCTTC. Amino acids: CASSQELAGVGNEQFF.

This chain joins TRBV4-1 and TRBJ2-7; a weak D match, TRBD1 (6 bases). CDR1 is MGHRA, CDR2 YSYEKL, per germline. The CDR3 loop spans 15 amino acids. Trimming shortened V by 3 bases and J by 2 bases, and 14 bases separated the two germline ends. CDR3 in DNA: TGCGCCAGCAGCCATCCCCCCGGGACAACCTACGAGCAGTACTTC. This codes for CASSHPPGTTYEQYF.

The genes are TRBV19 and TRBJ2-2; D might be TRBD2 (6 bases). The V gene's germline CDR1 is LNHDA and CDR2 SQIVND (reference sequence). This CDR3 is 13 amino acids long. Between the trimmed V and J ends, which lost 5 bases and 8 bases, there was a span of 12 bases. The CDR3 DNA reads as TGTGCCAGTAGTCCTCGAGGGAGGGGGGAGCTGTTTTTT. Its translation: CASSPRGRGELFF.

The chain combines TRBV5-1 with TRBJ2-3, with 10 bases matching TRBD2. CDR1 is SGHRS and CDR2 is YFSETQ in the germline V gene. Trimming took 0 bases from V and 4 from J; bases not matched to a gene: 2. CDR3 size: 15 residues. The CDR3 reads CASSLGLAGADTQYF. For the CDR3, the DNA is TGCGCCAGCAGCTTGGGGCTAGCGGGAGCAGATACGCAGTATTTT.

The chain is built from TRBV2 and TRBJ2-5; a possible D gene is TRBD2 (5 bases). The J call could be wrong; TRBJ2-7 is a better fit for the DNA end. The CDR3 extends over 13 amino acids. Germline V CDR1 and CDR2: SNHLY, FYNNEI. CDR3 nucleotides: TGTGCCAGCAGTTCGGGCGGGCCGTACGAGCAGTACTTC. It is translated as CASSSGGPYEQYF.

The chain is built from TRBV5-4 and TRBJ2-2; no clear D. The germline V gene has CDR1 SGHNT and CDR2 YYREEE (reference sequence). CDR3 length equals 14 residues. Trimming took 0 bases from V and 3 from J, leaving 6 bases between them. The CDR3 region is CASSLDGYTGELFF. CDR3 DNA: TGTGCCAGCAGCTTGGACGGTTACACCGGGGAGCTGTTTTTT.

The chain is built from TRBV7-2 and TRBJ2-3, with D perhaps TRBD2 (5 bases). In germline, CDR1 is SGHTA, CDR2 FQGNSA. The CDR3 has 16 amino acids. Trimming left V 1 base short and J 0 bases short, with 11 bases between. The CDR3 coding sequence is TGTGCCAGCAGCTTAGGAAGAGGGCCAAGCACAGATACGCAGTATTTT. Translating gives CASSLGRGPSTDTQYF.

The chain is built from TRBV6-6 and TRBJ2-7; 13 bases align to TRBD2. Germline V CDR1 and CDR2: MNHNY, SVGAGI (reference sequence). The CDR3 loop spans 16 amino acids. The junction had 8 bases not matched to a gene; V was cut back by 2 bases and J by 7 bases. Written as DNA, the CDR3 is TGTGCCAGCAGTTACATGGCACTAGCGGGAGGGGGTGAGCAGTACTTC. Residues: CASSYMALAGGGEQYF.

The rearrangement links TRBV9 to TRBJ2-5; 8 positions agree with TRBD1. The CDR3 spans 14 residues. Germline V gene sequence: CDR1 SGDLS, CDR2 YYNGEE. V trimming: 3 bases; J trimming: 7 bases; junction bases outside the gene matches: 8. The CDR3 here is CASSAWTGTATQYF. In DNA form, the CDR3 reads TGTGCCAGCAGCGCCTGGACAGGGACGGCGACCCAGTACTTC. Combining the CDR3 with reference TRBV9 and TRBJ2-5 gives the whole variable domain DSGVTQTPKHLITATGQRVTLRCSPRSGDLSVYWYQQSLDQGLQFLIQYYNGEERAKGNILERFSAQQFPDLHSELNLSSLELGDSALYFCASSAWTGTATQYFGPGTRLLVL.

The genes are TRBV9 and TRBJ2-1; a weak D match, TRBD1 (6 bases). The V and J ends lost 0 bases and 0 bases respectively, with 13 bases between them. Germline V gene sequence: CDR1 SGDLS, CDR2 YYNGEE. CDR3 length: 17 amino acids. This CDR3 is CASSVGLGTISYNEQFF. The CDR3, as DNA: TGTGCCAGCAGCGTAGGTTTGGGGACAATCTCCTACAATGAGCAGTTCTTC.

V is TRBV14 and J is TRBJ2-2, with D tentatively TRBD1 (5 bases). This CDR3 has 15 residues. V lost 0 bases, J lost 5 bases, and 10 bases lay in between. Per the germline V gene, CDR1 is SGHDN and CDR2 is FVKESK. The CDR3 is CASSQDRQGTGELFF. The CDR3 region has the DNA TGTGCCAGCAGCCAAGATCGGCAGGGAACCGGGGAGCTGTTTTTT.

The chain's CDR3 is CASTFLPGDNQPQHF. CDR3 nucleotides: TGTGCCAGCACTTTCCTCCCAGGTGACAATCAGCCCCAGCATTTT. The chain uses TRBV6-6 and TRBJ1-5; D gene ambiguous. V was trimmed by 7 bases and J by 3 bases, leaving 16 bases between them. Per the germline V gene, CDR1 is MNHNY and CDR2 is SVGAGI (reference sequence). CDR3 length: 15 amino acids.

The chain links TRBV6-5 to TRBJ2-1; D call uncertain. The ends were cut back, 6 bases at V and 11 bases at J, with 17 bases in the middle. The CDR3 contains 13 residues. From germline, CDR1 is MNHEY and CDR2 SVGAGI. The CDR3 here is CASRPELTSQQFF. For the CDR3, the DNA is TGTGCCAGCAGGCCTGAACTGACATCTCAGCAGTTCTTC.

The chain is built from TRBV30 and TRBJ2-7; possibly TRBD2 for D (6 bases). With 3 bases removed from V and 2 bases from J, the gap between germline ends came to 20 bases. The CDR3 extends over 16 amino acids. The V gene's germline CDR1 is GTSNPN and CDR2 SVGIG (reference sequence). In nucleotides, the CDR3 is TGTGCCTGGAGCGGGGCCGTGGGGACTCAAACCTACGAGCAGTACTTC. Translation gives CAWSGAVGTQTYEQYF.

V is TRBV6-5 and J is TRBJ1-4, with D perhaps matching TRBD1 (5 bases). Germline values: CDR1 MNHEY, CDR2 SVGAGI. V was shortened by 3 bases and J by 10 bases, with 12 bases between the two germline ends. This CDR3 is 13 amino acids long. The DNA of the CDR3 is TGTGCCAGCAGTTATTCCAGGGAGGGAAAACTGTTTTTT. As protein: CASSYSREGKLFF.

This chain joins TRBV5-4 and TRBJ2-5; 7 bases map to TRBD2. Trimming cost V 3 bases and J 5 bases; bases outside gene matches: 7. CDR1 SGHNT and CDR2 YYREEE come from the germline V gene (reference sequence). CDR3 length: 14 amino acids. Written as DNA, the CDR3 is TGTGCCAGCAGCTCAACGGGAGGAGTGGAGACCCAGTACTTC. Encoded protein: CASSSTGGVETQYF.